One and the same sample provided the 12 T cell receptor beta chains below, sequenced in a study of T cell repertoires in cytomegalovirus infection. In TCRdb, the reads were re-called with MiXCR into one record per CDR3 protein. Of 400,000 to 600,000 distinct CDR3 sequences listed, about 39% are singletons. No cognate antigen is known for these TCRs. The starting material was cultured PBMCs, obtained from culture after CMV antigen stimulation. All receptors come from a human donor in good health (CMV status not recorded). Some clones in this sample may be carry-over from other donors' samples.

This chain joins TRBV7-2 and TRBJ2-1; 8 nucleotides line up with TRBD1. V shed 4 bases and J 3 bases; nucleotides not matched to a gene: 5. The CDR3 consists of 15 residues. CDR1 is SGHTA and CDR2 is FQGNSA in the germline V gene. DNA for the CDR3: TGTGCCAGCAGCTCCCAGGGGGCCAACTACAATGAGCAGTTCTTC. Residues: CASSSQGANYNEQFF.

The chain joins TRBV11-3 to TRBJ2-1; D unclear. CDR1 and CDR2 from the germline V gene are SGHNT and YENEEA. The CDR3 consists of 15 residues. With 1 base removed from V and 9 bases from J, the gap between germline ends came to 16 bases. The CDR3 loop is CASSLVGGSSGEQFF. The CDR3 nucleotides are TGTGCCAGCAGCTTAGTAGGCGGATCCTCTGGTGAGCAGTTCTTC. The full variable domain, in which reference TRBV11-3 and TRBJ2-1 provide the parts outside the CDR3, is EAGVVQSPRYKIIEKKQPVAFWCNPISGHNTLYWYLQNLGQGPELLIRYENEEAVDDSQLPKDRFSAERLKGVDSTLKIQPAELGDSAVYLCASSLVGGSSGEQFFGPGTRLTVL.

The rearrangement uses TRBV5-1 and TRBJ2-7; the D call may be TRBD1 or TRBD2 (5 bases each). V was trimmed by 0 bases and J by 0 bases, leaving 10 bases between them. Germline V gene sequence: CDR1 SGHRS, CDR2 YFSETQ. This CDR3 has 15 residues. Here the CDR3 DNA reads TGCGCCAGCAGCTTGGTCGGGGCAACCTCCTACGAGCAGTACTTC. As protein: CASSLVGATSYEQYF.

This clonotype was seen only a few times. The genes are TRBV19 and TRBJ2-1; 15 bases fit TRBD2. Per germline, CDR1 LNHDA and CDR2 SQIVND (reference sequence). The CDR3 totals 19 residues. V shed 5 bases, J shed 0 bases, and the junction held 8 bases outside the gene matches. The CDR3 DNA follows: TGTGCCAGTAGTGTATGGACTAGCGGGAGGGGTAGCTCCTACAATGAGCAGTTCTTC. Amino acids: CASSVWTSGRGSSYNEQFF.

The sample holds a few counts of this clonotype. Compared with germline, one end of the junction differs, possibly owing to a read error. This chain links TRBV7-2 with TRBJ2-7; the match to TRBD2 covers 7 bases. CDR1 and CDR2 (germline): SGHTA, FQGNSA. This CDR3 comprises 17 residues. CDR3 region: CASTLDAGGGSSYEQYF. Here the CDR3 DNA reads TGTGCCAGCACCTTAGACGCCGGCGGCGGGAGCTCCTACGAGCAGTACTTC.

This clonotype was seen repeatedly, ten times or more. The J gene is TRBJ2-6, the V gene TRBV7-6, with a tentative D call TRBD2 (6 bases). V dropped 3 bases and J dropped 3 bases, with 12 bases sitting between them. The CDR3 totals 16 residues. The germline V gene has CDR1 SGHVS and CDR2 FNYEAQ. In DNA, the CDR3 is TGTGCCAGCAGCTTCCAAGGAGGGGTTGGGGCCAACGTCCTGACTTTC. Protein product: CASSFQGGVGANVLTF. The variable domain in full, completed from reference TRBV7-6 and TRBJ2-6, reads GAGVSQSPRYKVTKRGQDVALRCDPISGHVSLYWYRQALGQGPEFLTYFNYEAQQDKSGLPNDRFSAERPEGSISTLTIQRTEQRDSAMYRCASSFQGGVGANVLTFGAGSRLTVL.

CDR3 sequence: CASSLRDSGANVLTF. The CDR3 DNA reads TGTGCCAGCAGCCTCCGGGACTCTGGGGCCAACGTCCTGACTTTC. The gene calls are TRBV7-6 and TRBJ2-6; TRBD2 might be the D (5 bases). The V end lost 5 bases, the J end lost 0 bases, and 8 bases lay between the germline ends. Looked up from germline, CDR1 is SGHVS and CDR2 is FNYEAQ. This CDR3 is built from 15 residues.

This chain links TRBV7-2 with TRBJ1-5; D is unclear. V shed 4 bases and J shed 4 bases, with 8 bases lying between them. This CDR3 has 13 amino acids. The germline CDR1 and CDR2 sequences are SGHTA and FQGNSA. This CDR3 is CASSWYVNQPQHF. CDR3 DNA sequence: TGTGCCAGCAGCTGGTACGTGAATCAGCCCCAGCATTTT. The variable domain in full, with the rest retrieved from reference TRBV7-2 and TRBJ1-5, is GAGVSQSPSNKVTEKGKDVELRCDPISGHTALYWYRQSLGQGLEFLIYFQGNSAPDKSGLPSDRFSAERTGGSVSTLTIQRTQQEDSAVYLCASSWYVNQPQHFGDGTRLSIL.

This clonotype was observed a handful of times. CDR3 sequence reads: CASSLARGAGGQGEQFF. DNA of the CDR3: TGTGCCAGCAGCTTGGCCCGGGGGGCGGGGGGGCAGGGTGAGCAGTTCTTC. V usage is TRBV5-4 and J usage is TRBJ2-1, with 9 positions matching TRBD2. The CDR3 is made up of 17 amino acids. J lost 9 bases, V lost 0 bases, and 13 bases had no gene match. Per the germline V gene, CDR1 is SGHNT and CDR2 is YYREEE (reference sequence).

The chain recombines TRBV5-6 with TRBJ2-3; D gene ambiguous. CDR1 SGHDT and CDR2 YYEEEE come from the germline V gene. V was trimmed by 4 bases and J by 7 bases, leaving 13 bases between them. The CDR3 spans 13 residues. The CDR3 nucleotides read TGTGCCAGCAGCCTAGGGAAATGGAATACGCAGTATTTT. The encoded protein is CASSLGKWNTQYF. The full variable domain, completed using reference TRBV5-6 and TRBJ2-3, is DAGVTQSPTHLIKTRGQQVTLRCSPKSGHDTVSWYQQALGQGPQFIFQYYEEEERQRGNFPDRFSGHQFPNYSSELNVNALLLGDSALYLCASSLGKWNTQYFGPGTRLTVL.

This clonotype appeared a single time. The chain is built from TRBV5-4 and TRBJ2-2, with 10 nucleotides matching TRBD2. The CDR3 loop spans 17 amino acids. Germline V gene data show CDR1 as SGHNT and CDR2 as YYREEE (reference sequence). The V segment lost 1 base and the J segment 6 bases; nucleotides outside the gene matches: 9. CDR3 loop: CASSLSLAGAGPGELFF. In DNA, the CDR3 is TGTGCCAGCAGCTTGTCCCTAGCGGGGGCTGGTCCCGGGGAGCTGTTTTTT.

The rearrangement uses TRBV7-2 and TRBJ1-6, with TRBD1 matching over 12 bases. This CDR3 has 15 amino acids. J lost 10 bases, V lost 5 bases, and 6 bases had no gene match. Germline V gene lookup returns CDR1 SGHTA and CDR2 FQGNSA. The chain's CDR3 is CASSPEGQGASPLHF. The CDR3 bases are TGTGCCAGCAGCCCCGAGGGACAGGGGGCCTCACCCCTCCACTTT.